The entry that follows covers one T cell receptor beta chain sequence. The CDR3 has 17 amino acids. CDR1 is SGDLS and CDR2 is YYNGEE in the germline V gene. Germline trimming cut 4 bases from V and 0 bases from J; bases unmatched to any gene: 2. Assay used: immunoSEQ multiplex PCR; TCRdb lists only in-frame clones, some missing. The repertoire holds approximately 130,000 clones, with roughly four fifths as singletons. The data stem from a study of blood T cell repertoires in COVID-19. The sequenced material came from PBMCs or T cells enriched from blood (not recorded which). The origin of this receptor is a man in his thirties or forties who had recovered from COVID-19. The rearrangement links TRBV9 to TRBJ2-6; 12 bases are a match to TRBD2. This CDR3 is CASSQTSGGSGANVLTF. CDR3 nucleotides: TGTGCCAGCAGCCAGACTAGCGGGGGCTCTGGGGCCAACGTCCTGACTTTC. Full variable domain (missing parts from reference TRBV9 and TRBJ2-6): DSGVTQTPKHLITATGQRVTLRCSPRSGDLSVYWYQQSLDQGLQFLIQYYNGEERAKGNILERFSAQQFPDLHSELNLSSLELGDSALYFCASSQTSGGSGANVLTFGAGSRLTVL.